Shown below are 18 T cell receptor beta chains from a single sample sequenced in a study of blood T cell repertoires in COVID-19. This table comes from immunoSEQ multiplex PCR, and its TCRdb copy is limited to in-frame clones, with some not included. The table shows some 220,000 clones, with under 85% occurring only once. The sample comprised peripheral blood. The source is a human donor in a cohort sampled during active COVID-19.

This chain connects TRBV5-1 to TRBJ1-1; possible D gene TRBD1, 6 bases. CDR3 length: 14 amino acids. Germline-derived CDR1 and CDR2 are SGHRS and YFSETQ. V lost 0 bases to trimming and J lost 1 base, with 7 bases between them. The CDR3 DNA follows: TGCGCCAGCAGCTTGGCCAGGGGGAACACTGAAGCTTTCTTT. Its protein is CASSLARGNTEAFF.

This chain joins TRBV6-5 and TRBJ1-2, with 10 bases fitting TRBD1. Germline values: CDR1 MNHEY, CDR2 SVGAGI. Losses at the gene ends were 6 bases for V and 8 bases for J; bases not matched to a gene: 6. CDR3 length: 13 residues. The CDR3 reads CASRPGQGGGYTF. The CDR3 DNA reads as TGTGCCAGCAGACCCGGACAGGGGGGAGGCTACACCTTC.

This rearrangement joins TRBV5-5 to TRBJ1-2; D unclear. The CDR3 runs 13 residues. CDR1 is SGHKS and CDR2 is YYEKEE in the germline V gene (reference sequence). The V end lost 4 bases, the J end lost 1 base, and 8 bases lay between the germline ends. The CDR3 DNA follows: TGTGCCAGCAGCATAACTGGTAACTATGGCTACACCTTC. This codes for CASSITGNYGYTF.

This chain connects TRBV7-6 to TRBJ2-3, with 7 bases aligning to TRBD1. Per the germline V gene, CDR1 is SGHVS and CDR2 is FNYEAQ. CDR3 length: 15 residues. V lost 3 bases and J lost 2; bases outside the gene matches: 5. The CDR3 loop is CASSFPQGNTDTQYF. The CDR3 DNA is TGTGCCAGCAGCTTCCCACAGGGGAACACAGATACGCAGTATTTT.

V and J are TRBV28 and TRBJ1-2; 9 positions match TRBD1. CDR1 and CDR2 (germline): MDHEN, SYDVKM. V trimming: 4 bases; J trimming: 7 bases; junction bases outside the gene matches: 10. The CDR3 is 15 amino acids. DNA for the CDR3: TGTGCCAGCAGTTCAACCGGGACAGGGATCGTTGGCTACACCTTC. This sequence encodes CASSSTGTGIVGYTF.

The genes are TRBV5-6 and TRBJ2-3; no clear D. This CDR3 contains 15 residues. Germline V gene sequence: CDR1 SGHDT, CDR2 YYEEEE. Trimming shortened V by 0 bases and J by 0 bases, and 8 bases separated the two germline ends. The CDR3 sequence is CASSLGLLSTDTQYF. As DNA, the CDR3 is TGTGCCAGCAGCTTGGGCCTATTGAGCACAGATACGCAGTATTTT.

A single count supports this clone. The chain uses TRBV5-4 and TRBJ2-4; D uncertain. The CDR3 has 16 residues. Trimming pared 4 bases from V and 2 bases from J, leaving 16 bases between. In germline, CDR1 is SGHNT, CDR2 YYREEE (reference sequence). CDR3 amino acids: CASSPREAESKNIQYF. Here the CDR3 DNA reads TGTGCCAGCAGCCCCCGCGAGGCTGAATCCAAAAACATTCAGTACTTC. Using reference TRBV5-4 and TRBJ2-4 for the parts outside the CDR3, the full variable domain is ETGVTQSPTHLIKTRGQQVTLRCSSQSGHNTVSWYQQALGQGPQFIFQYYREEENGRGNFPPRFSGLQFPNYSSELNVNALELDDSALYLCASSPREAESKNIQYFGAGTRLSVL.

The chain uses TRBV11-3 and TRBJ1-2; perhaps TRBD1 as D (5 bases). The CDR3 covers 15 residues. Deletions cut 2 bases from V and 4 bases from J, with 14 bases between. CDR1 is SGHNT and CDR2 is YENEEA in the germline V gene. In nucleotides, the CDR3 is TGTGCCAGCAGCTTAAACCGGGACTTAGGCTATGGCTACACCTTC. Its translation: CASSLNRDLGYGYTF.

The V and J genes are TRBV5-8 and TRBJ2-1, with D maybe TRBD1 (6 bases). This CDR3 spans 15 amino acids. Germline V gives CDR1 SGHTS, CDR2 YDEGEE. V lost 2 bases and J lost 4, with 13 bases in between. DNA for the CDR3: TGTGCCAGCAGCTTCCGGACAGTCGTTTACAATGAGCAGTTCTTC. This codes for CASSFRTVVYNEQFF.

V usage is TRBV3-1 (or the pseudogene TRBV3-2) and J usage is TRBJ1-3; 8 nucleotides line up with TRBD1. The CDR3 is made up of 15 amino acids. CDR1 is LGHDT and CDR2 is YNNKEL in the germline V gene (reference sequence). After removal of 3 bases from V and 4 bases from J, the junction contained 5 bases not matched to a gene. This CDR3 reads CASSQRTGYGNTIYF. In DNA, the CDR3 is TGTGCCAGCAGCCAGAGGACAGGGTACGGAAACACCATATATTTT.

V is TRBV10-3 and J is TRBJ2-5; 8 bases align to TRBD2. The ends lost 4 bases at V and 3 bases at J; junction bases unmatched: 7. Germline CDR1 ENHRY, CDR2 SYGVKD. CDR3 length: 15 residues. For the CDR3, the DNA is TGTGCCATCAGTGGCCTGCGGGGGGCAAAAGAGACCCAGTACTTC. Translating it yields CAISGLRGAKETQYF.

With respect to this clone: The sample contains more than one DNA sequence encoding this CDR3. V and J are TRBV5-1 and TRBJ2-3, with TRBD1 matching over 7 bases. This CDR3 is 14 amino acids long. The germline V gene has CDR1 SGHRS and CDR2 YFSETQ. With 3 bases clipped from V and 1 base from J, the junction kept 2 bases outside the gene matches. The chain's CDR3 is CASSSGGGTDTQYF. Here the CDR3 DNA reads TGCGCCAGCAGCTCAGGGGGAGGCACAGATACGCAGTATTTT. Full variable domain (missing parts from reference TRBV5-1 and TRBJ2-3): KAGVTQTPRYLIKTRGQQVTLSCSPISGHRSVSWYQQTPGQGLQFLFEYFSETQRNKGNFPGRFSGRQFSNSRSEMNVSTLELGDSALYLCASSSGGGTDTQYFGPGTRLTVL.

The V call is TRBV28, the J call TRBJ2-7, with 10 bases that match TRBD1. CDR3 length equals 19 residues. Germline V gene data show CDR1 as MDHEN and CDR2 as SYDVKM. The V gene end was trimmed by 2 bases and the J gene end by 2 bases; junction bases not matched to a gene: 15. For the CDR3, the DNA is TGTGCCAGCAGTTTACACAGGGGTGGAGGGACAGGGGAACCCTACGAGCAGTACTTC. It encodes CASSLHRGGGTGEPYEQYF.

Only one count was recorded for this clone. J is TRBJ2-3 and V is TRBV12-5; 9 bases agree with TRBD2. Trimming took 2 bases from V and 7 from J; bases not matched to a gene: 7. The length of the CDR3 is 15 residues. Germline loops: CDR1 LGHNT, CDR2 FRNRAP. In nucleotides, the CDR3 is TGTGCTAGTGGTTTGAGTGGCGGGGGGGCGTATACGCAGTATTTT. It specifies CASGLSGGGAYTQYF. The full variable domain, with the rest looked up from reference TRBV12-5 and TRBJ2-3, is DARVTQTPRHKVTEMGQEVTMRCQPILGHNTVFWYRQTMMQGLELLAYFRNRAPLDDSGMPKDRFSAEMPDATLATLKIQPSEPRDSAVYFCASGLSGGGAYTQYFGPGTRLTVL.

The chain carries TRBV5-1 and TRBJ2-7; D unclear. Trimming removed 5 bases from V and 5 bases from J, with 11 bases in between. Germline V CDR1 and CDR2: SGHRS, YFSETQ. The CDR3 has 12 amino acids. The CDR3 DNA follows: TGCGCCAGCAGTTACGAGAGCCACGAGCAGTACTTC. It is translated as CASSYESHEQYF.

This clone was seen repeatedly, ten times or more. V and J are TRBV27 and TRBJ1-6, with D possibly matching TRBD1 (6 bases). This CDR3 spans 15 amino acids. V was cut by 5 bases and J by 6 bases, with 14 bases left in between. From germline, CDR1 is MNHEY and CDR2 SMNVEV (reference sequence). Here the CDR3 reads CASSTRQDGNSPLHF. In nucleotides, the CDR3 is TGTGCCAGCAGTACCCGACAGGACGGTAATTCACCCCTCCACTTT.

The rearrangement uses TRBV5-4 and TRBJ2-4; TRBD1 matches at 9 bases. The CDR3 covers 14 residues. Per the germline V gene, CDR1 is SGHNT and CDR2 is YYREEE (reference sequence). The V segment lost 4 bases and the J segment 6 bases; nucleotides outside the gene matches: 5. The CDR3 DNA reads TGTGCCAGCAGCCAATGGGGACAGGGAAACATTCAGTACTTC. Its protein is CASSQWGQGNIQYF.

This CDR3 reads CASSQGTEAFF. The DNA of the CDR3 is TGTGCCAGCAGCCAGGGAACTGAAGCTTTCTTT. The chain uses TRBV11-1 and TRBJ1-1; a weak D match, TRBD1 (5 bases). Trimming removed 5 bases from V and 5 bases from J, with 6 bases in between. Per germline, CDR1 SGHAT and CDR2 FQDESV (reference sequence). The CDR3 totals 11 residues.